The source of this T cell receptor (beta chain) is a study of sequential checkpoint blockade in melanoma. Treatment here: randomized to nivolumab then ipilimumab (arm A) or the reverse (arm B). This clone was found once. Measured with immunoSEQ multiplex PCR; TCRdb has only the in-frame clones, and not every one. The table lists 25,000 to 30,000 clones, around three quarters of them singletons. The TCR sequence derives from a human donor with melanoma. Specimen: CD8+ T cells sorted from blood (inferred from file names), collected from a patient given nivolumab and ipilimumab in sequence.

The CDR3 DNA reads TGTGCCAGCAGCCAAGGAGTTGCGGAGACCCAGTACTTC. Its translation: CASSQGVAETQYF. The rearrangement joins TRBV14 to TRBJ2-5; D is unresolved. Trimming took off 1 base at V and 5 bases at J, with 8 bases between the two ends. Germline V CDR1 and CDR2: SGHDN, FVKESK. The CDR3 covers 13 residues.